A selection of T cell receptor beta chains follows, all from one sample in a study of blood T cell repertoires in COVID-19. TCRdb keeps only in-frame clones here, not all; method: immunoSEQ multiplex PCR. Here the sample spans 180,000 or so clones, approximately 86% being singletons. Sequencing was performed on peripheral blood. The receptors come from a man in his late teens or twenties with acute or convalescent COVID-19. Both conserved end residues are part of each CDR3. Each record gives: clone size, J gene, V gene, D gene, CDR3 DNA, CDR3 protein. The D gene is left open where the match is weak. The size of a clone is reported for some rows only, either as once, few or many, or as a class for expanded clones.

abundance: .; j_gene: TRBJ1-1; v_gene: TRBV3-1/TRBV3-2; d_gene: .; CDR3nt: TGTGCCAGCAGTGATGACATAGGGAACACTGAAGCTTTCTTT; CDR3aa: CASSDDIGNTEAFF
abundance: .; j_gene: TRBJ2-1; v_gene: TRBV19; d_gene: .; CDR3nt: TGTGCCAGTAGTATGGGTGGGGGGAATTTCAATGAGCAGTTCTTC; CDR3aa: CASSMGGGNFNEQFF
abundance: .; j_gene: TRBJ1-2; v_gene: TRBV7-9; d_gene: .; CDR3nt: TGTGCCAGCAGCTTAGAGGTAACAGGGCCAAGTGGCTACACCTTC; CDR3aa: CASSLEVTGPSGYTF
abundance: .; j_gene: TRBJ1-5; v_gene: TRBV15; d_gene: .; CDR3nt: TGTGCCACCAGCAGAGACTTGCGGCCCCAGCATTTT; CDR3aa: CATSRDLRPQHF
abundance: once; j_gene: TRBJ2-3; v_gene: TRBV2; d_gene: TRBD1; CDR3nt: TGTGCCAGCGGGAGGACAGGGCTATACACAGATACGCAGTATTTT; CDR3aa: CASGRTGLYTDTQYF
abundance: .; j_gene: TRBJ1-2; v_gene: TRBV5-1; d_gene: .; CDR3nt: TGCGCCAGCAGCCCGGACAGACCCACGGACTATGGCTACACCTTC; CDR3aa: CASSPDRPTDYGYTF
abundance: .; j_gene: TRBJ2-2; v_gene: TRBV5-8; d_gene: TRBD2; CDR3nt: TGTGCCAGCACCCTACGTAGCGGGAGTTACACCGGGGAGCTGTTTTTT; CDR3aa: CASTLRSGSYTGELFF
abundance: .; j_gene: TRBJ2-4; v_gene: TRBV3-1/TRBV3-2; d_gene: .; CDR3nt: TGTGCCAGCAGCGACACGAGAGGAGGGGTGAACATTCAGTACTTC; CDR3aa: CASSDTRGGVNIQYF
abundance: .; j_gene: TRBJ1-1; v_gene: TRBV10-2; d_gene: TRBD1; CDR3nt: TGCGCCAGCAGTGAGGGACAGGGGGCAGGCACTGAAGCTTTCTTT; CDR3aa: CASSEGQGAGTEAFF
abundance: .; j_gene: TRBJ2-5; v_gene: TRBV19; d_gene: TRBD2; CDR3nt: TGTGCCAGTAGTATTACTAGCGGGGGGGCAGCGGAGACCCAGTACTTC; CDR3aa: CASSITSGGAAETQYF
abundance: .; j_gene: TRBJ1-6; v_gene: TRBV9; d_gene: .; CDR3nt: TGTGCCAGCAGCGTAGTGGACTCTGGGTCACCCCTCCACTTT; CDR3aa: CASSVVDSGSPLHF
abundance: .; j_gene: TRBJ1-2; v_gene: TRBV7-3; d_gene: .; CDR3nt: TGTGCCAGCAGCTCCCGTGCGGGTGGCTACACCTTC; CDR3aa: CASSSRAGGYTF
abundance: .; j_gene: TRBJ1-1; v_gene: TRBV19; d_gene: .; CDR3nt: TGTGCCAGTAGAACAGGGACCATGAACACTGAAGCTTTCTTT; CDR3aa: CASRTGTMNTEAFF
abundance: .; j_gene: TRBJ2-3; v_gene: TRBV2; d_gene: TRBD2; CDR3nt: TGTGCCAGCAGGGAGCTAGCGGTGAGAGATACGCAGTATTTT; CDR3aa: CASRELAVRDTQYF
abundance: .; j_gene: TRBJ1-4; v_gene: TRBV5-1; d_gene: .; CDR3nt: TGCGCCAGCAGCTTGGGCGGACAGAGTGAAAAACTGTTTTTT; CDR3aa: CASSLGGQSEKLFF
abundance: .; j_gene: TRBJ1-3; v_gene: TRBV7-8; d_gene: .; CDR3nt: TGTGCCAGCAGCTTAGTTGGGACGGGGGATCGAAACACCATATATTTT; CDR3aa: CASSLVGTGDRNTIYF
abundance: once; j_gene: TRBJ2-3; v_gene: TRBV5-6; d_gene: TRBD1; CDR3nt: TGTGCCAGCAGCTTGGGACAGGGTTTTAATACGCAGTATTTT; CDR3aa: CASSLGQGFNTQYF
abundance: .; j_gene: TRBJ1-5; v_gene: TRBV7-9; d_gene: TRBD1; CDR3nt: TGTGCCAGCAGCGTGCAGGGGGATCAGCCCCAGCATTTT; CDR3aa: CASSVQGDQPQHF
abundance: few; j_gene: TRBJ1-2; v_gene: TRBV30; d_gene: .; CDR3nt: TGTGCCTGGAGTGTCCCGTTTTCCTATGGCTACACCTTC; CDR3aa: CAWSVPFSYGYTF
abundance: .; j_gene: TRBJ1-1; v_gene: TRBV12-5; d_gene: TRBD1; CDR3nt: TGTGCTAGTGGTTTGGGGACAGGGTTTGGCACTGAAGCTTTCTTT; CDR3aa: CASGLGTGFGTEAFF
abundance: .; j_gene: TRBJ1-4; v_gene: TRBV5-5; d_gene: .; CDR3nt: TGTGCCAGCAGCGCGGAGGACAGATTAGGGGAAAAACTGTTTTTT; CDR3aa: CASSAEDRLGEKLFF
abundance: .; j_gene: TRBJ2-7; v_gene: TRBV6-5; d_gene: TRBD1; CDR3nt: TGTGCCAGCAGCCCGGGACAGCGATACTACGAGCAGTACTTC; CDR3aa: CASSPGQRYYEQYF
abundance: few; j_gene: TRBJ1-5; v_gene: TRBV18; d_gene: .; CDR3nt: TGTGCCACTACCCAGGAGGGCAATCAGCCCCAGCATTTT; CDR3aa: CATTQEGNQPQHF
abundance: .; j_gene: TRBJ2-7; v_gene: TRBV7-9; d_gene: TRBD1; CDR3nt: TGTGCCAGCAGCTCCTCAGGGACAGGGTACTACGAGCAGTACTTC; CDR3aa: CASSSSGTGYYEQYF
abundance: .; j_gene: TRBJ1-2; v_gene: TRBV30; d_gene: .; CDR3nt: TGTGCCTGGAGTTCGGAGCGCTTAGCTAACTATGGCTACACCTTC; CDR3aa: CAWSSERLANYGYTF
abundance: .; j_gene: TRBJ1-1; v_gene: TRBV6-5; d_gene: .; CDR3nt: TGTGCCAGCAGTTACTTAGGGCGCGGGTTAGGCACTGAAGCTTTCTTT; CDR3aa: CASSYLGRGLGTEAFF
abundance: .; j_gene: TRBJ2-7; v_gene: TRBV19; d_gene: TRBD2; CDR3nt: TGTGCCAGTAGTGTCCTGAGCGGGGGGACCGACTACGAGCAGTACTTC; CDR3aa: CASSVLSGGTDYEQYF
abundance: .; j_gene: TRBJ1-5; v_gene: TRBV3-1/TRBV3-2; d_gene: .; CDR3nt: TGTGCCAGCAGCCATCAGGGTAGCAATCAGCCCCAGCATTTT; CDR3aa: CASSHQGSNQPQHF